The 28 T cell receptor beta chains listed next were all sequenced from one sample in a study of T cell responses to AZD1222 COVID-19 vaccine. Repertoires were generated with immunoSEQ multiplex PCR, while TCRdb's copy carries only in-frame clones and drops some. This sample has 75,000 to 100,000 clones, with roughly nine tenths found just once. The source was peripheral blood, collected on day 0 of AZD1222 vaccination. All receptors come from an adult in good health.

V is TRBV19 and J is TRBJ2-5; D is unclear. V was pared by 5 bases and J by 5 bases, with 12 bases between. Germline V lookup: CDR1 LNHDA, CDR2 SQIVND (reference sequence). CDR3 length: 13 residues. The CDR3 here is CASSPGNGETQYF. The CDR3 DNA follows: TGTGCCAGTAGTCCCGGAAATGGGGAGACCCAGTACTTC.

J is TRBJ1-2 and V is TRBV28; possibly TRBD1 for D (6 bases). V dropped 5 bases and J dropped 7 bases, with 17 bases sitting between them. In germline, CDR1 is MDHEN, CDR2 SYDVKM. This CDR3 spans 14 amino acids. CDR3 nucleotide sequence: TGTGCCAGCAGTCGGAGGCGGGGGGCGGGTGGCTACACCTTC. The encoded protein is CASSRRRGAGGYTF.

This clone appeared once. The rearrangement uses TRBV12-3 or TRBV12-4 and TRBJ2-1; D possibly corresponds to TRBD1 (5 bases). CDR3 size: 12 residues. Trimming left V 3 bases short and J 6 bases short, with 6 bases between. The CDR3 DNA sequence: TGTGCCAGCAGTTTCAGGGTCAATGAGCAGTTCTTC. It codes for CASSFRVNEQFF.

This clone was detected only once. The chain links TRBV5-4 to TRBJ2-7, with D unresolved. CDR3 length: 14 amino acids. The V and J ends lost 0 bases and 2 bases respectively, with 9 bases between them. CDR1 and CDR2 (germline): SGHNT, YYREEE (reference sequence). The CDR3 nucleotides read TGTGCCAGCAGCTTGGCCTCGAAACCCTACGAGCAGTACTTC. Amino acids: CASSLASKPYEQYF. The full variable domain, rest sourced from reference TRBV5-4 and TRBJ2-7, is ETGVTQSPTHLIKTRGQQVTLRCSSQSGHNTVSWYQQALGQGPQFIFQYYREEENGRGNFPPRFSGLQFPNYSSELNVNALELDDSALYLCASSLASKPYEQYFGPGTRLTVT.

CDR3 DNA sequence: TGTGCCAGCAGTTTAGCCGACGGACGGGAAGCTTTCTTT. Protein sequence: CASSLADGREAFF. V usage is TRBV12-3 or TRBV12-4 and J usage is TRBJ1-1; D ambiguous. V was cut by 0 bases and J by 8 bases, with 10 bases left in between. The CDR3 covers 13 residues.

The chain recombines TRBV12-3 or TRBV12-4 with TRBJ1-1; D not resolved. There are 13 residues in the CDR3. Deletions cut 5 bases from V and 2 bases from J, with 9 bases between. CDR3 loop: CASSIHSNTEAFF. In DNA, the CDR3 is TGTGCCAGCAGTATACATTCAAACACTGAAGCTTTCTTT.

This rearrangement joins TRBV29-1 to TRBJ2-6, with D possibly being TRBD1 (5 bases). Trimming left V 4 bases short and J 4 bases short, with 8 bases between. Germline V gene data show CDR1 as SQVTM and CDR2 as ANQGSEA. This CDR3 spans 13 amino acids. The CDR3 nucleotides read TGCAGCGTTGGGACAACCGGGGCCAACGTCCTGACTTTC. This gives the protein CSVGTTGANVLTF.

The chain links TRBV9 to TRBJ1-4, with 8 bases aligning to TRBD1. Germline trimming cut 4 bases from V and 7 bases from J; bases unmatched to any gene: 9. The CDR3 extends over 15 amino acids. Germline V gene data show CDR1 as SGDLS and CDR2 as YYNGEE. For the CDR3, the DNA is TGTGCCAGCAGCTTACACGGGACAGGCATTGAAAAACTGTTTTTT. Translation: CASSLHGTGIEKLFF.

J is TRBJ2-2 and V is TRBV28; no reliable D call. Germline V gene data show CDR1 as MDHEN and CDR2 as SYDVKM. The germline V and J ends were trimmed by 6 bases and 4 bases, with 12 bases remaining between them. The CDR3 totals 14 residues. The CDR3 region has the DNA TGTGCCAGCAGGACGGTGCGTGGCACCGGGGAGCTGTTTTTT. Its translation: CASRTVRGTGELFF.

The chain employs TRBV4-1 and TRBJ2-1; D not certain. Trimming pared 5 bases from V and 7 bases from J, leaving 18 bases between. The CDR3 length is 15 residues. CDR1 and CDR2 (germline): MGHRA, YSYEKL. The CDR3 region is CASSSAVVPANEQFF. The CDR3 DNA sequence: TGCGCCAGCAGCTCGGCGGTAGTGCCCGCTAATGAGCAGTTCTTC.

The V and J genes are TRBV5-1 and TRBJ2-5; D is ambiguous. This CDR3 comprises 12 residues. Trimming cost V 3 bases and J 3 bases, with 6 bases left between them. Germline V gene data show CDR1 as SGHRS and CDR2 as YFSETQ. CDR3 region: CASSSLKETQYF. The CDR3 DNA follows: TGCGCCAGCAGCTCCCTAAAAGAGACCCAGTACTTC.

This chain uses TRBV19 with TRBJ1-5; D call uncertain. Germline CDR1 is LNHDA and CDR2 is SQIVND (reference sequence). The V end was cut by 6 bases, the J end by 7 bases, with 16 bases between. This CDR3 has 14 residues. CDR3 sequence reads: CASSPRTRGQPQHF. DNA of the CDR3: TGTGCCAGTAGCCCCCGGACTCGGGGACAGCCCCAGCATTTT. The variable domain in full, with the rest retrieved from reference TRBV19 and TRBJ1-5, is DGGITQSPKYLFRKEGQNVTLSCEQNLNHDAMYWYRQDPGQGLRLIYYSQIVNDFQKGDIAEGYSVSREKKESFPLTVTSAQKNPTAFYLCASSPRTRGQPQHFGDGTRLSIL.

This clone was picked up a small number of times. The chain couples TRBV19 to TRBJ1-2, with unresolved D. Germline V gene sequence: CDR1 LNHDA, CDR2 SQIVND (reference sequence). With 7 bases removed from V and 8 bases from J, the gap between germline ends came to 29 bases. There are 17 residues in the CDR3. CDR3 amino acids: CASIGQAAGTSFVGYTF. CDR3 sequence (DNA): TGTGCCAGTATCGGGCAGGCAGCGGGAACTAGTTTTGTGGGCTACACCTTC.

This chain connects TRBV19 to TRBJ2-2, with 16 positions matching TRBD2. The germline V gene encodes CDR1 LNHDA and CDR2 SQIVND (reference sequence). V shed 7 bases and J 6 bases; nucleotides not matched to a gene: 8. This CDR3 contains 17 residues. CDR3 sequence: CASNLPGTSGRAGELFF. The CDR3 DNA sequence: TGTGCCAGTAACCTCCCCGGGACTAGCGGGAGGGCCGGGGAGCTGTTTTTT. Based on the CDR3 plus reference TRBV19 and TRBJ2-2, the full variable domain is DGGITQSPKYLFRKEGQNVTLSCEQNLNHDAMYWYRQDPGQGLRLIYYSQIVNDFQKGDIAEGYSVSREKKESFPLTVTSAQKNPTAFYLCASNLPGTSGRAGELFFGEGSRLTVL.

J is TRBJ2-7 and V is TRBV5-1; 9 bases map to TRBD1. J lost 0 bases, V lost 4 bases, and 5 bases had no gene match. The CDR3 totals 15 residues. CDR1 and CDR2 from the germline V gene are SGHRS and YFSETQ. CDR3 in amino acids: CASSRDRGSSYEQYF. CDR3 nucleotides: TGCGCCAGCAGCAGAGACAGGGGGTCCTCCTACGAGCAGTACTTC.

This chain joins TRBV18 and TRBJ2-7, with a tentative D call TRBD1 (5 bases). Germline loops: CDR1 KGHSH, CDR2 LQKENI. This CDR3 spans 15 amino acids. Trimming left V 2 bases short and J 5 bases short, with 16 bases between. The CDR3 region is CASSPGNGQGNEQYF. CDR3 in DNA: TGTGCCAGCTCACCAGGTAATGGGCAGGGCAACGAGCAGTACTTC.

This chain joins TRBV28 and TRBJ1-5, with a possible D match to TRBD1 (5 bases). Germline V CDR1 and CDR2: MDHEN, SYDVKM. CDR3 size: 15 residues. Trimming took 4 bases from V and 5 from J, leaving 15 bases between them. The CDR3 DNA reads TGTGCCAGCAGTTCGCACGGGCAGGGCTATCAGCCCCAGCATTTT. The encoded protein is CASSSHGQGYQPQHF.

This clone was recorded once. DNA for the CDR3: TGTGCCAGCAGCTCGAACTCCTACGAGCAGTACTTC. As protein: CASSSNSYEQYF. The V gene is TRBV7-2, the J gene TRBJ2-7, with D hard to call. The CDR3 covers 12 residues. V lost 4 bases and J 0 bases, leaving 4 bases between the germline ends. Germline assignment: CDR1 SGHTA and CDR2 FQGNSA.

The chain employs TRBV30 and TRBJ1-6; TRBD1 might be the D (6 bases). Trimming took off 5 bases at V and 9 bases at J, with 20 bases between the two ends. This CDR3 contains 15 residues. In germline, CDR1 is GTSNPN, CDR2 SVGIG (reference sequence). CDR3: CAWDRDTRGVSPLHF. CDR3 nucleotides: TGTGCCTGGGACCGGGACACAAGGGGGGTTTCACCCCTCCACTTT. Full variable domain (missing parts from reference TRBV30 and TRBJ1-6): SQTIHQWPATLVQPVGSPLSLECTVEGTSNPNLYWYRQAAGRGLQLLFYSVGIGQISSEVPQNLSASRPQDRQFILSSKKLLLSDSGFYLCAWDRDTRGVSPLHFGNGTRLTVT.

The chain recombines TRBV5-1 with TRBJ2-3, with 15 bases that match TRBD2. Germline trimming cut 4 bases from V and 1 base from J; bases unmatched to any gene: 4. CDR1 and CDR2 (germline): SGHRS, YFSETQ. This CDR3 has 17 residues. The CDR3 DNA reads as TGCGCCAGCAGCAAGGGACTAGCGGGAGGCGGCACAGATACGCAGTATTTT. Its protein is CASSKGLAGGGTDTQYF.

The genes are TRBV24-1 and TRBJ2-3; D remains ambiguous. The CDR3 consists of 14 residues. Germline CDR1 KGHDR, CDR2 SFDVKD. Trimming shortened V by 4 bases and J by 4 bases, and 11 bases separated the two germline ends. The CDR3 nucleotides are TGTGCCACCAGTGAGCTGATAAGTCCAGATACGCAGTATTTT. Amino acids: CATSELISPDTQYF.

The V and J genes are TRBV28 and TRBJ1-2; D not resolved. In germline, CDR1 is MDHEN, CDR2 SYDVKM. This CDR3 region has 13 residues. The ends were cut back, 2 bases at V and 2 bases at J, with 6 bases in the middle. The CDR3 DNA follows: TGTGCCAGCAGTTTAAACATAAACTATGGCTACACCTTC. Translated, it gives CASSLNINYGYTF.

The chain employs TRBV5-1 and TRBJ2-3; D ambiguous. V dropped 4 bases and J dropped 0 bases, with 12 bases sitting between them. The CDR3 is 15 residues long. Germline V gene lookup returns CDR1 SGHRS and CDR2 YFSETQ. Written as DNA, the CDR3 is TGCGCCAGCAGCCCCAGAGGCTCTAGCACAGATACGCAGTATTTT. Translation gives CASSPRGSSTDTQYF.

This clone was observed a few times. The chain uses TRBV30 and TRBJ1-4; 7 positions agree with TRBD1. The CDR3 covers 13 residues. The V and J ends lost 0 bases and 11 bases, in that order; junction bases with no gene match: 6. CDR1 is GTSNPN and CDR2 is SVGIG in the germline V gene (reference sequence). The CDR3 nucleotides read TGTGCCTGGAGTGTTGAGGGGGCGGATAAACTGTTTTTT. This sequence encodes CAWSVEGADKLFF.

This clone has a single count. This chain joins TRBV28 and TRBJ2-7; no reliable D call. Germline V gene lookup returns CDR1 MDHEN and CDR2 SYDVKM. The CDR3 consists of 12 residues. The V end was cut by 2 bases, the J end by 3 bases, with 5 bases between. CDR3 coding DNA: TGTGCCAGCAGTTTAGGTGTCTACGAGCAGTACTTC. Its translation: CASSLGVYEQYF. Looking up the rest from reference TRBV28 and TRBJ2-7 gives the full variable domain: DVKVTQSSRYLVKRTGEKVFLECVQDMDHENMFWYRQDPGLGLRLIYFSYDVKMKEKGDIPEGYSVSREKKERFSLILESASTNQTSMYLCASSLGVYEQYFGPGTRLTVT.

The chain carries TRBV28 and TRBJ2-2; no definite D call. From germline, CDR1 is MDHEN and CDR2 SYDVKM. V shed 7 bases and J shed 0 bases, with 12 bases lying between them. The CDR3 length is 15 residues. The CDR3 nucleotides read TGTGCCAGCATTTACAGCCCCCCGAACACCGGGGAGCTGTTTTTT. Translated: CASIYSPPNTGELFF.

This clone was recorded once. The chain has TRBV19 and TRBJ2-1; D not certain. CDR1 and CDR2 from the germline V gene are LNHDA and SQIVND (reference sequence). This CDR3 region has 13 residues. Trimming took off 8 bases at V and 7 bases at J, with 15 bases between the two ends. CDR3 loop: CASRSTWVNEQFF. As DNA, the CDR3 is TGTGCCAGTCGTTCCACCTGGGTTAATGAGCAGTTCTTC.

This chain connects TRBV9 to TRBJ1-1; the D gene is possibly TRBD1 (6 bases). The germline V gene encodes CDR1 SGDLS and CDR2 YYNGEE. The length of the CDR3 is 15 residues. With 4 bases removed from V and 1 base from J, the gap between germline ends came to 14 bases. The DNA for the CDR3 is TGTGCCAGCAGCAAGTCGACAGGTTGGAACACTGAAGCTTTCTTT. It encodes CASSKSTGWNTEAFF.